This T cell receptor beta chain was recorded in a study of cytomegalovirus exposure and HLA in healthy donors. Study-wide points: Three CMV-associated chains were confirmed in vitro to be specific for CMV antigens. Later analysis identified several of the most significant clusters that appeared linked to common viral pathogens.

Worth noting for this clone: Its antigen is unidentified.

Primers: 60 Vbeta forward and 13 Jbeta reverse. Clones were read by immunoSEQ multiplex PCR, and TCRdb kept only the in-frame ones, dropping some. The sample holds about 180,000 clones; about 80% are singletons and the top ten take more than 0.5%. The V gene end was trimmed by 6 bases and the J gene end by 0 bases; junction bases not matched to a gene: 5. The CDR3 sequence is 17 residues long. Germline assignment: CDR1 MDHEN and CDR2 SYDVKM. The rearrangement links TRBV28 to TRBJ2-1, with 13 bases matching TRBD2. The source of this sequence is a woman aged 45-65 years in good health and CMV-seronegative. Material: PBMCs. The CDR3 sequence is CASRGLAGTSSYNEQFF. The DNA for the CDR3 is TGTGCCAGCAGGGGACTAGCGGGGACTAGCTCCTACAATGAGCAGTTCTTC.